This note documents a single T cell receptor beta chain sequence. Its cognate antigen is unknown. The sample originates from a study of Ad26.COV2.S vaccination and SARS-CoV-2 variants. Whole-study context: The authors gave Ad26.COV2.S intramuscularly, either once or twice 56 days apart. Study-level findings and limits: Measures of TCR breadth and depth may have fallen short of total T cell responses.

This table comes from immunoSEQ multiplex PCR, and its TCRdb copy is limited to in-frame clones, with some not included. The sample has about 400,000 clones; roughly 80% are singletons. Treatment defined: 15 to 20 received Ad26.COV2.S at low or high dose, single or two shots; 5 received placebo; per-sample allocation not given. Material that was analyzed had been drawn on day 63 after the first vaccine or placebo injection. V shed 5 bases and J shed 0 bases, with 8 bases lying between them. The CDR3 covers 13 residues. The TCR sequence derives from a person between 18 and 59 years old who received the Ad26.COV2.S COVID-19 vaccine or a placebo. The rearrangement joins TRBV12-3 or TRBV12-4 to TRBJ2-7, with unresolved D. The material was peripheral blood, obtained in a trial of Ad26.COV2.S vaccine versus placebo. The CDR3 region has the DNA TGTGCCAGCAGTAAGAGCAGCTCCTACGAGCAGTACTTC. It codes for CASSKSSSYEQYF.